The rows below give T cell receptor beta chains drawn from one sample of a study of CD8 T cells in Susac syndrome. TCRdb recomputed calls from the immunoSEQ multiplex PCR reads with MiXCR, one row per CDR3 protein. The table records about 77,000 distinct CDR3 sequences, 90% to 95% of them present only once. Sequences were obtained from CD4+ T cells from PBMCs. Receptor source: a human donor with Susac syndrome. CDR3s include the opening cysteine and the closing phenylalanine or tryptophan. Each record gives: CDR3 length, V gene, J gene, CDR3 protein.

length: 15
V: TRBV25-1
J: TRBJ1-1
CDR3: CASSESGGVNTEAFF

length: 15
V: TRBV5-1
J: TRBJ2-1
CDR3: CASSALAGSYNEQFF

length: 12
V: TRBV30
J: TRBJ2-7
CDR3: CASGQGAYEQYF

length: 14
V: TRBV20-1
J: TRBJ2-1
CDR3: CSAETSGRGNEQFF

length: 18
V: TRBV7-2
J: TRBJ2-2
CDR3: CASSLVGTSGRGVGELFF

length: 14
V: TRBV7-9
J: TRBJ2-7
CDR3: CASSLQGHNYEQYF

length: 14
V: TRBV7-2
J: TRBJ2-7
CDR3: CASSLDRGVDEQYF

length: 16
V: TRBV3-1
J: TRBJ2-3
CDR3: CASSLRAGARTDTQYF

length: 13
V: TRBV14
J: TRBJ1-1
CDR3: CASNRELYTEAFF

length: 15
V: TRBV7-2
J: TRBJ2-3
CDR3: CASSGYGGGTDTQYF

length: 14
V: TRBV7-3
J: TRBJ2-3
CDR3: CASSQGTSGDTQYF

length: 14
V: TRBV5-1
J: TRBJ2-7
CDR3: CASTLWAGLTEQYF

length: 13
V: TRBV19
J: TRBJ1-2
CDR3: CASKRTGDYGYTF

length: 14
V: TRBV7-2
J: TRBJ2-6
CDR3: CASSFPSGANVLTF

length: 14
V: TRBV18
J: TRBJ1-2
CDR3: CASSPLGQSYGYTF

length: 14
V: TRBV25-1
J: TRBJ2-1
CDR3: CASSGLAGVNEQFF

length: 16
V: TRBV27
J: TRBJ2-2
CDR3: CASSFLPGQGTGELFF

length: 17
V: TRBV3-1
J: TRBJ1-5
CDR3: CASSQDKDGKGVKPQHF

length: 14
V: TRBV5-1
J: TRBJ1-6
CDR3: CASSLGQVRSPLHF

length: 16
V: TRBV27
J: TRBJ2-1
CDR3: CASSLTVQREFNEQFF

length: 14
V: TRBV29-1
J: TRBJ2-1
CDR3: CSLRTSGRAGEQFF

length: 12
V: TRBV7-2
J: TRBJ2-1
CDR3: CASSWRRDEQFF

length: 16
V: TRBV7-2
J: TRBJ2-1
CDR3: CASSLARLAGYNEQFF

length: 13
V: TRBV3-1
J: TRBJ1-6
CDR3: CASSHRANSPLHF

length: 15
V: TRBV28
J: TRBJ2-6
CDR3: CASSFPTAGANVLTF

length: 15
V: TRBV7-9
J: TRBJ2-1
CDR3: CASSLGRGADNEQFF

length: 16
V: TRBV5-8
J: TRBJ2-7
CDR3: CASRTPTTGFRNEQYF

length: 12
V: TRBV5-1
J: TRBJ2-5
CDR3: CASSLASETQYF

length: 13
V: TRBV18
J: TRBJ1-2
CDR3: CASSQGRYYGYTF

length: 14
V: TRBV10-3
J: TRBJ2-3
CDR3: CAIRGADSTDTQYF

length: 14
V: TRBV20-1
J: TRBJ2-1
CDR3: CSARVPRGYNEQFF

length: 12
V: TRBV7-9
J: TRBJ1-2
CDR3: CASSNTGGGYTF

length: 14
V: TRBV5-1
J: TRBJ2-1
CDR3: CASSSDSSYNEQFF

length: 17
V: TRBV3-1
J: TRBJ1-1
CDR3: CASSELIVVGKNTEAFF

length: 16
V: TRBV15
J: TRBJ1-5
CDR3: CATSREQENSNQPQHF

length: 14
V: TRBV7-2
J: TRBJ1-4
CDR3: CASTFRGGEEKLFF

length: 14
V: TRBV29-1
J: TRBJ1-4
CDR3: CSVLRTGDNEKLFF

length: 15
V: TRBV27
J: TRBJ2-4
CDR3: CASSLGVAAKNIQYF

length: 14
V: TRBV7-2
J: TRBJ2-1
CDR3: CASSRALGYNEQFF

length: 14
V: TRBV20-1
J: TRBJ2-1
CDR3: CSARDKRGYNEQFF

length: 12
V: TRBV19
J: TRBJ1-6
CDR3: CASRGNYSPLHF

length: 16
V: TRBV5-4
J: TRBJ2-3
CDR3: CASSLVQRSSTDTQYF

length: 13
V: TRBV7-8
J: TRBJ1-2
CDR3: CASSRDRSYGYTF

length: 13
V: TRBV11-2
J: TRBJ1-1
CDR3: CASSYTHNVGAFF

length: 15
V: TRBV12-3/TRBV12-4
J: TRBJ2-2
CDR3: CASRAGTSPSGELFF

length: 15
V: TRBV28
J: TRBJ1-4
CDR3: CASSSPLTGNEKLFF

length: 14
V: TRBV6-2/TRBV6-3
J: TRBJ2-7
CDR3: CASKGLAGEGEQYF

length: 14
V: TRBV20-1
J: TRBJ2-7
CDR3: CSASVPDRGSEQYF

length: 13
V: TRBV7-8
J: TRBJ2-7
CDR3: CASRPGLVYEQYF

length: 16
V: TRBV19
J: TRBJ2-5
CDR3: CASSIRRTGYKMTQYF

length: 16
V: TRBV3-1
J: TRBJ2-1
CDR3: CASSQDRLARDNEQFF

length: 15
V: TRBV6-2/TRBV6-3
J: TRBJ2-5
CDR3: CASSLTGLGGETQYF

length: 16
V: TRBV7-2
J: TRBJ2-5
CDR3: CASSPGVGPFQETQYF

length: 15
V: TRBV3-1
J: TRBJ2-4
CDR3: CASSLLSGSQNIQYF

length: 13
V: TRBV28
J: TRBJ2-6
CDR3: CATRLSGANVLTF

length: 17
V: TRBV7-7
J: TRBJ2-3
CDR3: CASSPFFGSGAGDTQYF

length: 15
V: TRBV5-8
J: TRBJ2-1
CDR3: CASSKDRGANNEQFF